The subject of this entry is one T cell receptor beta chain. What it binds is unknown. This specimen belongs to a study of cytomegalovirus exposure and HLA in healthy donors. Deletions cut 1 base from V and 4 bases from J, with 14 bases between. The CDR3 runs 15 residues. Per the germline V gene, CDR1 is LNHDA and CDR2 is SQIVND (reference sequence). Study findings and constraints: Across donors, presence/absence analyses took sequencing depth to be roughly uniform. As a later analysis showed, a missense DCLRE1C variant was linked to trimming of TCR beta V- and J-genes.

Amplification used 60 Vbeta primers and 13 Jbeta primers. The method was immunoSEQ multiplex PCR; TCRdb's version includes in-frame clones alone and lacks a portion of them. The table includes 75,000 to 100,000 clones, around 69% detected once. The specimen was PBMCs. V gene TRBV19 combines with J gene TRBJ2-7; TRBD2 might be the D (5 bases). This TCR was sampled from an older woman in good health and CMV-seropositive. CDR3 amino acids: CASSIGSAVGYEQYF. The DNA for the CDR3 is TGTGCCAGTAGTATAGGGTCAGCGGTGGGGTACGAGCAGTACTTC.